This T cell receptor (beta chain) was recorded in a study of siplizumab effects on memory and regulatory T cells. Study-level points and caveats: Siplizumab brought about a significant reduction in alloreactive sequences traceable to unstimulated CD4+ memory cells. Memory cells seemed less diverse than naive T cells, which also seemed major contributors to the alloresponse. A minor share of alloreactive clones matched unstimulated subsets.

A remark on this clone: Its target is not known.

Between the trimmed V and J ends, which lost 0 bases and 4 bases, there was a span of 7 bases. The CDR3 spans 14 residues. The germline gives CDR1 WSHSY, CDR2 SAAADI. TCR templates numbering about 10^5 were assayed per sample. Here immunoSEQ multiplex PCR was the method, and the copy in TCRdb shows in-frame clones only, minus some. Altogether tens of thousands of clones are present, roughly 97% being singletons, with the ten largest covering roughly 0.031%. This receptor was obtained from a human donor in good health. The V call is TRBV10-2, the J call TRBJ1-3; D call uncertain. The specimen was naive CD4+ T cells sorted from blood. CDR3 in amino acids: CASSESGTGNTIYF. For the CDR3, the DNA is TGCGCCAGCAGTGAGTCGGGCACCGGAAACACCATATATTTT.